Below, 30 T cell receptor beta chains from the same sample are listed, as sequenced in a study of beta chain features in type 1 diabetes. TCRB transcripts that were expressed got sequenced, as all of the isolated RNA had been reverse transcribed. The method was immunoSEQ multiplex PCR; TCRdb's version includes in-frame clones alone and lacks a portion of them. The sample comprises approximately 200,000 clones, 9.6% of which are singletons, and 0.03% to 0.04% rests with the top ten. Source material: naive CD4+ T cells from blood. The receptors derive from a woman aged 18-29 years in good health.

This clone was seen more than once but under ten times. The chain uses TRBV5-1 and TRBJ1-1; D not resolved. V lost 2 bases to trimming and J lost 2 bases, with 10 bases between them. Germline lookup yields CDR1 SGHRS and CDR2 YFSETQ. This CDR3 contains 14 residues. The CDR3: CASSFAGTNTEAFF. The CDR3 bases are TGCGCCAGCAGCTTCGCAGGCACCAACACTGAAGCTTTCTTT.

The genes are TRBV23-1 and TRBJ2-7; weak D call: TRBD2 (6 bases). TRBV23-1 is designated an ORF whose function remains uncertain. The CDR3 is made up of 14 amino acids. Between the trimmed V and J ends, which lost 3 bases and 2 bases, there was a span of 11 bases. The DNA for the CDR3 is TGCGCCAGCAGTCAGCGGGACGGCACCTACGAGCAGTACTTC. Encoded protein: CASSQRDGTYEQYF.

This clone was seen a few times. V usage is TRBV5-1 and J usage is TRBJ2-1; 15 bases line up with TRBD2. CDR1 SGHRS and CDR2 YFSETQ come from the germline V gene. Trimming took 0 bases from V and 6 from J; bases not matched to a gene: 4. The CDR3 has 17 amino acids. Here the CDR3 reads CASSLGGLAGGGNEQFF. Here the CDR3 DNA reads TGCGCCAGCAGCTTGGGGGGACTAGCGGGAGGCGGCAATGAGCAGTTCTTC.

V and J are TRBV19 and TRBJ2-5; D possibly corresponds to TRBD1 (6 bases). The V end lost 1 base, the J end lost 5 bases, and 11 bases lay between the germline ends. The CDR3 loop spans 14 amino acids. CDR1 is LNHDA, CDR2 SQIVND, per germline (reference sequence). CDR3 sequence (DNA): TGTGCCAGTAGTATAGTGTGGCAGGGGGAGACCCAGTACTTC. It translates to CASSIVWQGETQYF.

To note about this clone: One end of the junction does not line up with germline, which may come from a read error. The chain carries TRBV19 and TRBJ2-1, with TRBD1 matching over 9 bases. This CDR3 comprises 15 residues. Germline assignment: CDR1 LNHDA and CDR2 SQIVND (reference sequence). CDR3 bases: TGTGCCAGTCGTATACCGGGACAGGGTTTCCATGAGCAGTTCTTC. Its protein product is CASRIPGQGFHEQFF. The full variable domain, with the rest looked up from reference TRBV19 and TRBJ2-1, is DGGITQSPKYLFRKEGQNVTLSCEQNLNHDAMYWYRQDPGQGLRLIYYSQIVNDFQKGDIAEGYSVSREKKESFPLTVTSAQKNPTAFYLCASRIPGQGFHEQFFGPGTRLTVL.

This clone was recorded a few times. Here the CDR3 reads CASSVELAGGSYNEQFF. DNA of the CDR3: TGTGCCAGCAGCGTAGAACTAGCGGGGGGTTCCTACAATGAGCAGTTCTTC. The rearrangement uses TRBV9 and TRBJ2-1, with TRBD2 matching 12 bases. There are 17 residues in the CDR3. Germline V gene data show CDR1 as SGDLS and CDR2 as YYNGEE. The junction had 2 bases not matched to a gene; V was cut back by 0 bases and J by 1 base.

This clone was picked up a small number of times. CDR3 coding DNA: TGTGCCAGCAGCTTAGGGGACAGCATCTCTGGGGCCAACGTCCTGACTTTC. Amino acid sequence: CASSLGDSISGANVLTF. This chain uses TRBV5-5 with TRBJ2-6; 7 bases line up with TRBD1. The J segment lost 0 bases and the V segment lost 2 bases, leaving 5 bases of the junction unmatched. Looked up from germline, CDR1 is SGHKS and CDR2 is YYEKEE (reference sequence). The CDR3 is 17 residues long.

The chain joins TRBV6-1 to TRBJ1-1; the D gene is possibly TRBD1 (5 bases). The V gene lost 3 bases and the J gene lost 8 bases, with 13 bases spanning the gap. CDR3 length: 13 amino acids. Germline lookup yields CDR1 MNHNS and CDR2 SASEGT. The CDR3 sequence: CASSEGLSREAFF. CDR3 bases: TGTGCCAGCAGTGAGGGACTCTCCCGGGAAGCTTTCTTT.

This clone was counted a few times. This chain links TRBV9 with TRBJ2-1; 9 bases fit TRBD2. CDR3 size: 14 residues. The V and J ends lost 6 bases and 7 bases, in that order; junction bases with no gene match: 8. Looked up from germline, CDR1 is SGDLS and CDR2 is YYNGEE. In DNA form, the CDR3 reads TGTGCCAGCACTAGGATAGCGGGAGATAATGAGCAGTTCTTC. The encoded protein is CASTRIAGDNEQFF.

This chain joins TRBV25-1 and TRBJ1-4; D gene unclear. V gave up 4 bases and J gave up 5 bases, with 17 bases separating them. The CDR3 has 16 residues. CDR1 is MGHDK, CDR2 SYGVNS, per germline. CDR3 protein: CASSAIHSTLNEKLFF. The CDR3 coding sequence is TGTGCCAGCAGTGCGATCCACTCCACCCTAAATGAAAAACTGTTTTTT. Variable domain in full (rest from reference TRBV25-1 and TRBJ1-4): EADIYQTPRYLVIGTGKKITLECSQTMGHDKMYWYQQDPGMELHLIHYSYGVNSTEKGDLSSESTVSRIRTEHFPLTLESARPSHTSQYLCASSAIHSTLNEKLFFGSGTQLSVL.

This sequence joins TRBV11-2 and TRBJ2-2; a weak D match, TRBD1 (5 bases). Germline V gene lookup returns CDR1 SGHAT and CDR2 FQNNGV. The CDR3 contains 15 residues. Trimming shortened V by 2 bases and J by 3 bases, and 10 bases separated the two germline ends. The CDR3 DNA sequence: TGTGCCAGCAGCTTACGAACAGGAGACACCGGGGAGCTGTTTTTT. Translated, it gives CASSLRTGDTGELFF.

This clone turned up a few times. The chain employs TRBV2 and TRBJ2-2; unclear D gene. The germline V and J ends were trimmed by 4 bases and 0 bases, with 6 bases remaining between them. The germline V gene has CDR1 SNHLY and CDR2 FYNNEI. The CDR3 is made up of 14 amino acids. CDR3: CASSVESNTGELFF. The DNA of the CDR3 is TGTGCCAGCAGTGTTGAGTCGAACACCGGGGAGCTGTTTTTT.

The rearrangement links TRBV11-2 to TRBJ2-5, with 9 bases aligning to TRBD2. Trimming cost V 5 bases and J 2 bases; bases outside gene matches: 12. The CDR3 spans 17 residues. Germline V CDR1 and CDR2: SGHAT, FQNNGV. CDR3 loop: CASSRTGLAGKQETQYF. CDR3 nucleotides: TGTGCCAGCAGCCGTACGGGGCTAGCGGGAAAACAAGAGACCCAGTACTTC.

This clone was counted a few times. The gene calls are TRBV27 and TRBJ2-3; perhaps TRBD1 as D (6 bases). Trimming left V 8 bases short and J 10 bases short, with 16 bases between. The CDR3 totals 12 residues. Germline V gives CDR1 MNHEY, CDR2 SMNVEV (reference sequence). CDR3 residues: CASARGEAPQYF. CDR3 sequence (DNA): TGTGCCAGCGCCAGGGGTGAGGCTCCGCAGTATTTT.

The gene calls are TRBV6-1 and TRBJ2-3; 8 bases are a match to TRBD1. Germline loops: CDR1 MNHNS, CDR2 SASEGT. J lost 4 bases, V lost 7 bases, and 4 bases had no gene match. This CDR3 has 13 residues. DNA of the CDR3: TGTGCCAGCACCCAACAGGGGGCAGATACGCAGTATTTT. It specifies CASTQQGADTQYF.

This clone was seen a handful of times. This chain links TRBV2 with TRBJ2-3; 9 nucleotides align to TRBD2. CDR1 and CDR2 (germline): SNHLY, FYNNEI. CDR3 length: 16 residues. J lost 10 bases, V lost 1 base, and 12 bases had no gene match. Written as DNA, the CDR3 is TGTGCCAGCAGTGAAGGGGCGGGAGGGCCCCAGTCGCCGCAGTATTTT. It codes for CASSEGAGGPQSPQYF.

This clone was counted only a few times. This chain links TRBV7-9 with TRBJ2-1, with TRBD2 matching over 12 bases. V gave up 1 base and J gave up 3 bases; unmatched junction bases: 4. The CDR3 length is 17 residues. Germline CDR1 and CDR2: SEHNR and FQNEAQ (reference sequence). In DNA form, the CDR3 reads TGTGCCAGCAGCTTAGGAGGACTAGCGGGGCTCTACAATGAGCAGTTCTTC. Its translation is CASSLGGLAGLYNEQFF. Using reference TRBV7-9 and TRBJ2-1 for the parts outside the CDR3, the full variable domain is DTGVSQNPRHKITKRGQNVTFRCDPISEHNRLYWYRQTLGQGPEFLTYFQNEAQLEKSRLLSDRFSAERPKGSFSTLEIQRTEQGDSAMYLCASSLGGLAGLYNEQFFGPGTRLTVL.

This chain links TRBV10-2 with TRBJ2-7, with D possibly TRBD2 on 6 matching bases. The germline CDR1 and CDR2 sequences are WSHSY and SAAADI. V lost 7 bases, J lost 7 bases, and 11 bases lay in between. The CDR3 spans 11 residues. For the CDR3, the DNA is TGCGCCAGCACCGCGACTAGTGAGCAGTACTTC. It codes for CASTATSEQYF.

In its sample, this clone was seen a few times. The J gene is TRBJ2-7, the V gene TRBV2; tentative D call: TRBD2 (6 bases). There are 19 residues in the CDR3. The ends were cut back, 7 bases at V and 1 base at J, with 29 bases in the middle. Germline V gene lookup returns CDR1 SNHLY and CDR2 FYNNEI. CDR3 sequence reads: CASKKGGVPALNRSYEQYF. The CDR3 DNA is TGTGCCAGCAAAAAGGGAGGCGTCCCCGCCTTAAACCGATCCTACGAGCAGTACTTC.

This clone was counted a few times. The rearrangement links TRBV11-2 to TRBJ1-2; tentatively, D is TRBD1 (5 bases). Trimming stripped 4 bases from V and 1 base from J, with 10 bases between. This CDR3 is 14 amino acids long. Germline CDR1 and CDR2: SGHAT and FQNNGV. This CDR3 reads CASSSGLLNYGYTF. The CDR3 coding sequence is TGTGCCAGCAGCTCGGGACTGCTTAACTATGGCTACACCTTC.

The genes are TRBV30 and TRBJ2-3, with 9 bases fitting TRBD1. The CDR3 sequence is 15 residues long. The germline V gene encodes CDR1 GTSNPN and CDR2 SVGIG (reference sequence). The V and J ends lost 1 base and 3 bases, in that order; junction bases with no gene match: 5. CDR3 sequence (DNA): TGTGCCTGGAGTGAGGGACAGGGAAGAACAGATACGCAGTATTTT. Encoded protein: CAWSEGQGRTDTQYF.

The gene calls are TRBV5-4 and TRBJ2-7; D gene unclear. CDR3 length: 17 amino acids. The germline V and J ends were trimmed by 2 bases and 1 base, with 19 bases remaining between them. Germline-derived CDR1 and CDR2 are SGHNT and YYREEE (reference sequence). The CDR3 loop is CASSFVSRGLDSYEQYF. In DNA, the CDR3 is TGTGCCAGCAGCTTCGTTTCCCGCGGATTAGATTCCTACGAGCAGTACTTC.

This clone was seen many times. The genes are TRBV7-2 and TRBJ2-3, with D perhaps TRBD1 (6 bases). Germline CDR1 and CDR2: SGHTA and FQGNSA. This CDR3 contains 14 residues. V was cut by 4 bases and J by 0 bases, with 8 bases left in between. The CDR3: CASSSTGSTDTQYF. Here the CDR3 DNA reads TGTGCCAGCAGCTCTACAGGGAGCACAGATACGCAGTATTTT. The full variable domain, in which reference TRBV7-2 and TRBJ2-3 provide the parts outside the CDR3, is GAGVSQSPSNKVTEKGKDVELRCDPISGHTALYWYRQSLGQGLEFLIYFQGNSAPDKSGLPSDRFSAERTGGSVSTLTIQRTQQEDSAVYLCASSSTGSTDTQYFGPGTRLTVL.

This rearrangement joins TRBV27 to TRBJ2-1, with 10 positions matching TRBD2. Germline V gene lookup returns CDR1 MNHEY and CDR2 SMNVEV (reference sequence). Germline trimming cut 3 bases from V and 10 bases from J; bases unmatched to any gene: 3. The CDR3 length is 13 residues. The CDR3 is CASSLILAGEQFF. DNA of the CDR3: TGTGCCAGCAGTTTGATACTAGCGGGAGAGCAGTTCTTC.

This clone was seen only a few times. The chain links TRBV30 to TRBJ2-3, with D unclear. Trimming left V 2 bases short and J 6 bases short, with 9 bases between. The CDR3 covers 12 residues. Germline V CDR1 and CDR2: GTSNPN, SVGIG (reference sequence). CDR3 sequence reads: CAWSFSADTQYF. Here the CDR3 DNA reads TGTGCCTGGAGTTTCTCCGCGGATACGCAGTATTTT.

In its sample, this clone was seen a few times. V and J are TRBV6-6 and TRBJ1-6, with D unclear. Germline CDR1 is MNHNY and CDR2 is SVGAGI (reference sequence). The germline V and J ends were trimmed by 5 bases and 9 bases, with 8 bases remaining between them. The CDR3 is 12 residues long. The CDR3 coding sequence is TGTGCCAGCAGTATCTCCGGTTCACCCCTCCACTTT. Translating gives CASSISGSPLHF.

The chain links TRBV5-8 to TRBJ1-1; 8 bases fit TRBD1. Trimming at V came to 3 bases and at J to 2 bases, leaving 6 bases not matched to a gene. The germline gives CDR1 SGHTS, CDR2 YDEGEE. This CDR3 has 15 residues. The CDR3 DNA reads as TGTGCCAGCAGCTACTACAGGGGGATCAACACTGAAGCTTTCTTT. Translated, it gives CASSYYRGINTEAFF.

The V and J genes are TRBV5-1 and TRBJ2-5, with 9 bases aligning to TRBD1. CDR1 SGHRS and CDR2 YFSETQ come from the germline V gene. This CDR3 has 14 amino acids. Trimming took 4 bases from V and 5 from J; bases not matched to a gene: 6. The CDR3 is CASSPGQGLETQYF. CDR3 in DNA: TGCGCCAGCAGCCCAGGACAGGGGCTGGAGACCCAGTACTTC.

This rearrangement joins TRBV5-1 to TRBJ1-1, with D uncertain. This CDR3 is 14 amino acids long. The germline gives CDR1 SGHRS, CDR2 YFSETQ. Trimming took 0 bases from V and 4 from J, leaving 10 bases between them. The CDR3 DNA sequence: TGCGCCAGCAGCTTGGAGGCGGGAGGCACTGAAGCTTTCTTT. The encoded protein is CASSLEAGGTEAFF.

The table lists this clone with a few counts. The V call is TRBV21-1, the J call TRBJ2-7; TRBD2 is taken as the D call from the table, unchecked against the DNA. TRBV21-1 is a documented pseudogene. The CDR3 spans 16 residues. CDR3 DNA: TGTGCCAGCAGCACGACGGTTAGCGGGAGTGGGTACGAGCAGTACTTC. As protein: CASSTTVSGSGYEQYF.